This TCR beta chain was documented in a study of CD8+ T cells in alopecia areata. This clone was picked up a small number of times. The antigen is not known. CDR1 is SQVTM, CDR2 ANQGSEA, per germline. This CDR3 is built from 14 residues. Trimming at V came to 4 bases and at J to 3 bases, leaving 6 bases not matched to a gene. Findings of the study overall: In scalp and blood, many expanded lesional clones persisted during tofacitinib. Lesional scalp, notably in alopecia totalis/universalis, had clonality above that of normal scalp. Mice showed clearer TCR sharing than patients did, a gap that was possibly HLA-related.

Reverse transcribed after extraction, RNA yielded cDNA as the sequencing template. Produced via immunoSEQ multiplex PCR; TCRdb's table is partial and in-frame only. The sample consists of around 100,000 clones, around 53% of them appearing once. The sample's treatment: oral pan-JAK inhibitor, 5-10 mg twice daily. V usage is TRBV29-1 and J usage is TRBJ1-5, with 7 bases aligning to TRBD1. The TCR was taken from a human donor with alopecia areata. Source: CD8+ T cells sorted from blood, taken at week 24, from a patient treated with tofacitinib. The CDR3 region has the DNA TGCAGCGTTGCCGGGACAGAGGACAATCAGCCCCAGCATTTT. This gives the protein CSVAGTEDNQPQHF.